This record covers a single TCR beta chain. Its antigen is as yet unknown. The stimulus was an HIV-1 Gag 15-mer peptide pool, 0.8 to 1 ug/peptide/mL. Memory cells lacking CD40L and CD69 with high CD45RO were sorted. V lost 5 bases and J lost 3, with 14 bases in between. The CDR3 totals 15 residues. Per germline, CDR1 LNHDA and CDR2 SQIVND (reference sequence). This record belongs to a study of persistence of HIV-infected CD4 T cells. About the study: Median time on suppressive ART was seven to nine years.

The study, taken as a whole, reports: CMV- and Gag-responding cells had lower TCRbeta richness than CD3/CD28-responding cells.

The immunoSEQ assay was version 4, run in survey mode. Profiled with immunoSEQ multiplex PCR; TCRdb holds only in-frame clones, not every one. This sample has 30,000 to 45,000 clones, with 80% to 85% found just once. The chain carries TRBV19 and TRBJ1-3; D uncertain. The clonotype was recovered from an adult with HIV. The donor label of this sample is uncertain. Source: cultured CD4+ T cells from PBMCs, taken from a patient who received antiretroviral therapy. CDR3 nucleotides: TGTGCCAGTAGTGAAACCGCCGTTGGTGGAAACACCATATATTTT. Protein sequence: CASSETAVGGNTIYF. Full variable domain (outside the CDR3, taken from reference TRBV19 and TRBJ1-3): DGGITQSPKYLFRKEGQNVTLSCEQNLNHDAMYWYRQDPGQGLRLIYYSQIVNDFQKGDIAEGYSVSREKKESFPLTVTSAQKNPTAFYLCASSETAVGGNTIYFGEGSWLTVV.